The sequence of this T cell receptor beta chain was determined in a study of prognosis after radiotherapy for stage I lung cancer. CDR3 length: 13 residues. Germline assignment: CDR1 DFQATT and CDR2 SNEGSKA (reference sequence). From genomic DNA, TCR beta CDR3 was amplified by two-round multiplex PCR. Primers (each specific to one TRBV or TRBJ gene) were used in first-round PCR. TCRdb itself ran the multiplex PCR reads through MiXCR, one entry per CDR3 protein. The sample lists approximately 28,000 distinct CDR3 sequences; 42% were seen once. On this clonotype itself: Sequence at one end of the junction differs from germline and may be a read error.

The clonotype comes from a donor of 50 years or more with non-small cell lung cancer. The sequences come from PBMCs, collected before or after stereotactic body radiation therapy (not recorded which). V usage is TRBV20-1 and J usage is TRBJ1-1; D gene ambiguous. For the CDR3, the DNA is TGTAGTGCTCCTGGGCAACCGAACACTGAAGCTTTCTTT. It translates to CSAPGQPNTEAFF.